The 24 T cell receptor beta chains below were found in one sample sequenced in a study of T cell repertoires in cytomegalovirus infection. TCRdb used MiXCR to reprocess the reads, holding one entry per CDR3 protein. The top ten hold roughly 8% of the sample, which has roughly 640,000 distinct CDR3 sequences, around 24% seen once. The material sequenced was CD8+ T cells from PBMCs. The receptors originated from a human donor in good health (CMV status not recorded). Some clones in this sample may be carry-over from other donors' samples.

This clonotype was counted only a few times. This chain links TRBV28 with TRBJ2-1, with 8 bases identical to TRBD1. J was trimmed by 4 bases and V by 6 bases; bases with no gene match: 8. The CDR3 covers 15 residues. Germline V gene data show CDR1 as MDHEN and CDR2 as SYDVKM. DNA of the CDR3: TGTGCCAGCAGAAAGGACAGGGCTCGATACAATGAGCAGTTCTTC. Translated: CASRKDRARYNEQFF.

DNA of the CDR3: TGCGCCAGCAGCTGGACGACGGACAGCCACCGGGGGGACACCGGGGAGCTGTTTTTT. This translates into CASSWTTDSHRGDTGELFF. V is TRBV5-1 and J is TRBJ2-2; D is perhaps TRBD2 (7 bases). Per germline, CDR1 SGHRS and CDR2 YFSETQ. The V and J ends lost 3 bases and 3 bases respectively, with 24 bases between them. There are 19 residues in the CDR3.

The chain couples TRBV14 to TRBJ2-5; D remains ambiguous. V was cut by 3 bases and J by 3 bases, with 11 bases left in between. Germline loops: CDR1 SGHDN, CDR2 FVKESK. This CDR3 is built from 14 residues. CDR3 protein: CASSHYKGKETQYF. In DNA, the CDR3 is TGTGCCAGCAGCCATTACAAGGGAAAAGAGACCCAGTACTTC.

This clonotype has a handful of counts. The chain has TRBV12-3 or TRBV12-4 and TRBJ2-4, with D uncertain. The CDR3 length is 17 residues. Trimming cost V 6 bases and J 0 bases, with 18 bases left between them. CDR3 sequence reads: CASSTINPNAAKNIQYF. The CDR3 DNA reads TGTGCCAGCAGCACGATTAACCCAAACGCAGCCAAAAACATTCAGTACTTC.

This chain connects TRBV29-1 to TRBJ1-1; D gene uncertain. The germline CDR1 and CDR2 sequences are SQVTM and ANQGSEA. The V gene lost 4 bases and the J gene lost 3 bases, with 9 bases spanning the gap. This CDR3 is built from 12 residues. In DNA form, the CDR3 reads TGCAGCGTTGGAATTGGGGACACTGAAGCTTTCTTT. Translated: CSVGIGDTEAFF.

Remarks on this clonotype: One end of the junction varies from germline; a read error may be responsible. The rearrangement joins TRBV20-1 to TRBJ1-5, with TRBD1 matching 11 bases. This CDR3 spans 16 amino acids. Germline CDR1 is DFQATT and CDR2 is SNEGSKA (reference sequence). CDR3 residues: CSASRTGGAGNQTQHF. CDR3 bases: TGCAGTGCTAGTCGGACAGGGGGCGCGGGCAATCAGACCCAGCATTTT.

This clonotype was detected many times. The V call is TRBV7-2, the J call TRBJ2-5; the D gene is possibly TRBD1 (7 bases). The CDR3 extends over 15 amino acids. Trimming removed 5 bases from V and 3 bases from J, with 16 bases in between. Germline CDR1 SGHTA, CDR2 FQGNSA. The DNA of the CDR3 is TGTGCCAGCAGCCTGGAGGGGGCGCTGGAAGAGACCCAGTACTTC. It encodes CASSLEGALEETQYF.

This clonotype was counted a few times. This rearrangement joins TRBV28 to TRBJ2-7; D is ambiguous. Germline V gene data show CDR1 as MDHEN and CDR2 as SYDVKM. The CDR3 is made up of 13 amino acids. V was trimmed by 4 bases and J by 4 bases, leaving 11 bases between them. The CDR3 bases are TGTGCCAGCAGTTCCCCGGCAGATTACGAGCAGTACGTC. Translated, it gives CASSSPADYEQYV.

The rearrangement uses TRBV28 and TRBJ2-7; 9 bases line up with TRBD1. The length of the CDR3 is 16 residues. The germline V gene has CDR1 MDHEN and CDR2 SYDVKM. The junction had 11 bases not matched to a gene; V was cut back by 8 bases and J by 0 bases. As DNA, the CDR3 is TGTGCCAGCGGGTCCCGGGACAGGGACGACTCCTACGAGCAGTACGTC. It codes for CASGSRDRDDSYEQYV.

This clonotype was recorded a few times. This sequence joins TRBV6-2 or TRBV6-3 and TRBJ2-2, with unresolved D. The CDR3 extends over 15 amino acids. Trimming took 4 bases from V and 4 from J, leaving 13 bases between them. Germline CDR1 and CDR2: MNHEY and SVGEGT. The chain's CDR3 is CASSFVLRSTGELFF. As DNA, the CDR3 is TGTGCCAGCAGTTTTGTCCTCAGGAGCACCGGGGAGCTGTTTTTT.

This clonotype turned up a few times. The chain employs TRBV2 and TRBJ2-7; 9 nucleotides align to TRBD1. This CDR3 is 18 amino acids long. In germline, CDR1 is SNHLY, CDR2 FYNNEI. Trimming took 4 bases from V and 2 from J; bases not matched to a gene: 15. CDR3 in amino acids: CASSGGQGDETSPYEQYF. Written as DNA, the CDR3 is TGTGCCAGCAGTGGGGGACAGGGCGACGAAACCTCCCCCTACGAGCAGTACTTC.

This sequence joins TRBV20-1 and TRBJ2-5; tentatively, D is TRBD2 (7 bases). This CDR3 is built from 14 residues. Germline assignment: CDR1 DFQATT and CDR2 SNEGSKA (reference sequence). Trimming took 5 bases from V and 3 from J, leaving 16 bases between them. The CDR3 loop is CSADRSGGEETQYF. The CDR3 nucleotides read TGCAGTGCTGACAGATCGGGGGGCGAAGAGACCCAGTACTTC.

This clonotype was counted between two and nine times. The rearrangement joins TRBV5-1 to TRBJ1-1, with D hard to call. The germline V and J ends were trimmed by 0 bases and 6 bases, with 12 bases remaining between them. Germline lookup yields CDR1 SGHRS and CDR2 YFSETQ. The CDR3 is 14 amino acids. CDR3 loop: CASSLAGLPSEAFF. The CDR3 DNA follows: TGCGCCAGCAGCTTGGCTGGACTCCCTTCTGAAGCTTTCTTT.

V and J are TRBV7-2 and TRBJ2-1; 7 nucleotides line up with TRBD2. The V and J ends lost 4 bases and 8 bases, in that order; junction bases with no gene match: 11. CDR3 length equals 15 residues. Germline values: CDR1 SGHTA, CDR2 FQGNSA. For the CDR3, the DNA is TGTGCCAGCAGCTACCCCCTGGGAGGGGCGGATGAGCAGTTCTTC. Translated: CASSYPLGGADEQFF.

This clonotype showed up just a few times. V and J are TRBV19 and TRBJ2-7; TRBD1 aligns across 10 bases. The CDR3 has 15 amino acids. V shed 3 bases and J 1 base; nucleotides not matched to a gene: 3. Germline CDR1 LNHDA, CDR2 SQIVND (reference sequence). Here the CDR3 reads CASSIRDRGSYEQYF. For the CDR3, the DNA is TGTGCCAGTAGTATCCGGGACAGGGGATCCTACGAGCAGTACTTC.

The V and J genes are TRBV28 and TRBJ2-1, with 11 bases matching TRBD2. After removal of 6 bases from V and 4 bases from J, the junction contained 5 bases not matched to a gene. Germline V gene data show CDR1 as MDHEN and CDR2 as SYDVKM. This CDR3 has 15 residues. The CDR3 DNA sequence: TGTGCCAGCAGGATAACTAGCGGGGGTTACAATGAGCAGTTCTTC. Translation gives CASRITSGGYNEQFF.

The CDR3 is CASSQDETGTYEQYF. The CDR3 DNA reads as TGTGCCAGCAGCCAAGATGAAACAGGGACCTACGAGCAGTACTTC. This chain joins TRBV14 and TRBJ2-7; the D gene is possibly TRBD1 (6 bases). The germline gives CDR1 SGHDN, CDR2 FVKESK. V dropped 0 bases and J dropped 2 bases, with 11 bases sitting between them. This CDR3 spans 15 amino acids.

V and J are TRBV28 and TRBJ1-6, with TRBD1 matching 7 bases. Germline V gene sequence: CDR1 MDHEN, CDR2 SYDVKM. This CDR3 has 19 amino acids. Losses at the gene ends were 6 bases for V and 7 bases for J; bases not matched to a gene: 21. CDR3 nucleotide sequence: TGTGCCAGCAGCCCCAGCCTGTGGACAGGTGGGTCTCGGAATTCACCCCTCCACTTT. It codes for CASSPSLWTGGSRNSPLHF.

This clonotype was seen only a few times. DNA of the CDR3: TGTGCCAGCACCCCGGACAGGGGAGGCAATCAGCCCCAGCATTTT. Translated, it gives CASTPDRGGNQPQHF. The chain couples TRBV6-1 to TRBJ1-5; 9 bases are shared with TRBD1. The length of the CDR3 is 15 residues. In germline, CDR1 is MNHNS, CDR2 SASEGT. The J segment lost 2 bases and the V segment lost 7 bases, leaving 6 bases of the junction unmatched.

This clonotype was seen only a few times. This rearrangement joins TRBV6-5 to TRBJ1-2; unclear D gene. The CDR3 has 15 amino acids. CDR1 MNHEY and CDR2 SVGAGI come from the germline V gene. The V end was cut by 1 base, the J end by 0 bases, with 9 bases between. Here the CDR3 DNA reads TGTGCCAGCAGTTACTACGACGGAGCTAACTATGGCTACACCTTC. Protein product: CASSYYDGANYGYTF.

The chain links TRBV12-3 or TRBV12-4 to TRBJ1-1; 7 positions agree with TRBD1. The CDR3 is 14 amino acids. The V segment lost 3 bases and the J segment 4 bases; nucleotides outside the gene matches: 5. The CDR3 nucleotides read TGTGCCAGCAGTTTTCCAGGGGGAGGCACTGAAGCTTTCTTT. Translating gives CASSFPGGGTEAFF.

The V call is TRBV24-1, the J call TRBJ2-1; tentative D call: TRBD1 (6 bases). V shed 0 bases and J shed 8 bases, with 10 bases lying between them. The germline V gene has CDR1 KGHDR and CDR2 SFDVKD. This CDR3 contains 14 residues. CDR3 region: CATSDLTGMDEQFF. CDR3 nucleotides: TGTGCCACCAGTGATTTGACAGGGATGGATGAGCAGTTCTTC.

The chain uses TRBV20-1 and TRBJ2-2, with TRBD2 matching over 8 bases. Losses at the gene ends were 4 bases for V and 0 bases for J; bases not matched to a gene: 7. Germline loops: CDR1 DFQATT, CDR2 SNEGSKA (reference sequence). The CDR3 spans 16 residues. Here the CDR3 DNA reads TGCAGTGCTAATGTGCTAGCGGGCTCGAACACCGGGGAGCTGTTTTTT. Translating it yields CSANVLAGSNTGELFF.

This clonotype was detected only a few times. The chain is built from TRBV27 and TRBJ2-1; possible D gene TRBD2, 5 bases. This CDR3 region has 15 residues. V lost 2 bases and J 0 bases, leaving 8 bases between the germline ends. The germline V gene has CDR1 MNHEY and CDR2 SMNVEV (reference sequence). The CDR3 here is CASSLDYDSYNEQFF. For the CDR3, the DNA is TGTGCCAGCAGTTTAGACTATGACTCCTACAATGAGCAGTTCTTC.